The 23 T cell receptor beta chains below all came from one sample that was sequenced in a study of T cells in localized non-small cell lung cancer. This table comes from immunoSEQ multiplex PCR, and its TCRdb copy is limited to in-frame clones, with some not included. The data show 1,300 to 1,500 clones, with around 33% seen just once and 15% to 20% held by the top ten. The source material was lung tumor tissue, sampled before any cancer treatment. The receptors derive from a man aged 35 to 69 with stage II lung adenocarcinoma.

This clone was observed a single time. J is TRBJ1-1 and V is TRBV19; unclear D gene. This CDR3 spans 16 amino acids. Trimming took off 3 bases at V and 5 bases at J, with 19 bases between the two ends. Germline V CDR1 and CDR2: LNHDA, SQIVND (reference sequence). The CDR3 DNA follows: TGTGCCAGTAGTATCGGGGTGGGGAACGGGCAGACTGAAGCTTTCTTT. Protein sequence: CASSIGVGNGQTEAFF.

J is TRBJ2-6 and V is TRBV30; no clear D gene. The CDR3 totals 13 residues. Germline lookup yields CDR1 GTSNPN and CDR2 SVGIG (reference sequence). V was pared by 0 bases and J by 4 bases, with 4 bases between. In DNA, the CDR3 is TGTGCCTGGAGTGTTCAGGGGGCCAACGTCCTGACTTTC. It yields the protein CAWSVQGANVLTF.

By frequency in the sample, this clone is medium-sized. The V call is TRBV9, the J call TRBJ2-1; 13 nucleotides match TRBD2. Germline V gives CDR1 SGDLS, CDR2 YYNGEE. The CDR3 spans 17 residues. V was clipped by 3 bases and J by 4 bases; unmatched bases: 7. CDR3 nucleotides: TGTGCCAGCAGCGATCAGTTGGGACTAGCGGGGTACAATGAGCAGTTCTTC. It encodes CASSDQLGLAGYNEQFF.

V gene TRBV19 combines with J gene TRBJ1-2; a weak D match, TRBD1 (5 bases). The CDR3 consists of 13 residues. Trimming took 6 bases from V and 6 from J, leaving 14 bases between them. The germline V gene has CDR1 LNHDA and CDR2 SQIVND (reference sequence). The CDR3 reads CASSPDRGNGYTF. The CDR3 DNA follows: TGTGCCAGTAGCCCCGACAGAGGAAATGGCTACACCTTC.

By share, this clone counts as medium-sized. The chain is built from TRBV11-3 and TRBJ2-5; 12 bases fit TRBD2. The CDR3 runs 15 residues. Germline-derived CDR1 and CDR2 are SGHNT and YENEEA. Trimming cost V 4 bases and J 4 bases; bases outside gene matches: 4. The DNA of the CDR3 is TGTGCCAGCAGCTCCCCGGGACTAGCGGGAGAGACCCAGTACTTC. This encodes CASSSPGLAGETQYF. The full variable domain, in which reference TRBV11-3 and TRBJ2-5 provide the parts outside the CDR3, is EAGVVQSPRYKIIEKKQPVAFWCNPISGHNTLYWYLQNLGQGPELLIRYENEEAVDDSQLPKDRFSAERLKGVDSTLKIQPAELGDSAVYLCASSSPGLAGETQYFGPGTRLLVL.

The gene calls are TRBV29-1 and TRBJ1-1; 7 bases align to TRBD1. With V trimmed by 4 bases and J by 2 bases, 4 bases remained unmatched. This CDR3 contains 13 residues. Per germline, CDR1 SQVTM and CDR2 ANQGSEA. CDR3 coding DNA: TGCAGCGTTGGTGGGACAGAAAACACTGAAGCTTTCTTT. It specifies CSVGGTENTEAFF. The whole variable domain, filled in from reference TRBV29-1 and TRBJ1-1, reads SAVISQKPSRDICQRGTSLTIQCQVDSQVTMMFWYRQQPGQSLTLIATANQGSEATYESGFVIDKFPISRPNLTFSTLTVSNMSPEDSSIYLCSVGGTENTEAFFGQGTRLTVV.

The V gene is TRBV6-8, the J gene TRBJ2-2, with 10 positions matching TRBD2. V shed 6 bases and J 3 bases; nucleotides not matched to a gene: 4. The CDR3 spans 15 residues. Germline V gene lookup returns CDR1 MNHGY and CDR2 SAAAGT. CDR3 bases: TGTGCCAGCAGCACTAGCGGGACCTACACCGGGGAGCTGTTTTTT. Its translation: CASSTSGTYTGELFF.

The gene calls are TRBV11-3 and TRBJ2-3, with D maybe TRBD1 (5 bases). Deletions cut 4 bases from V and 2 bases from J, with 13 bases between. The CDR3 length is 15 residues. Germline assignment: CDR1 SGHNT and CDR2 YENEEA. The CDR3 DNA sequence: TGTGCCAGCAGCTCCGGACATACTACCACAGATACGCAGTATTTT. This gives the protein CASSSGHTTTDTQYF.

This chain links TRBV19 with TRBJ1-5; tentative D call: TRBD1 (5 bases). The germline V gene encodes CDR1 LNHDA and CDR2 SQIVND (reference sequence). The ends were cut back, 4 bases at V and 4 bases at J, with 26 bases in the middle. The CDR3 totals 19 residues. DNA of the CDR3: TGTGCCAGTAGTAGAGGTCAGGGAAAAGGGTCTCGAGGTAATCAGCCCCAGCATTTT. The encoded protein is CASSRGQGKGSRGNQPQHF.

This chain joins TRBV14 and TRBJ1-1, with D perhaps TRBD1 (6 bases). Trimming shortened V by 0 bases and J by 6 bases, and 14 bases separated the two germline ends. The CDR3 covers 15 residues. Germline values: CDR1 SGHDN, CDR2 FVKESK. The CDR3 DNA sequence: TGTGCCAGCAGCCAAGATTCAAATCGGGGGCCTGAAGCTTTCTTT. Protein: CASSQDSNRGPEAFF.

The chain is built from TRBV18 and TRBJ2-1; D is undetermined. This CDR3 has 13 amino acids. The germline V gene encodes CDR1 KGHSH and CDR2 LQKENI. V was shortened by 2 bases and J by 6 bases, with 8 bases between the two germline ends. Here the CDR3 reads CASSPSNSNEQFF. The CDR3 bases are TGTGCCAGCTCACCATCCAACTCCAATGAGCAGTTCTTC.

By frequency in the sample, this clone is medium-sized (0.01 to 0.1%). V and J are TRBV11-3 and TRBJ2-7; no definite D call. CDR3 length: 14 residues. Germline CDR1 SGHNT, CDR2 YENEEA. Trimming shortened V by 5 bases and J by 4 bases, and 15 bases separated the two germline ends. In DNA form, the CDR3 reads TGTGCCAGCAGCCTCGGCGCCCCAGGTTACGAGCAGTACTTC. Its translation: CASSLGAPGYEQYF.

The chain combines TRBV30 with TRBJ1-5; no clear D. CDR3 length: 13 amino acids. Trimming removed 1 base at V and 5 bases at J, with 9 bases between. Looked up from germline, CDR1 is GTSNPN and CDR2 is SVGIG (reference sequence). This CDR3 reads CAWSEHLYQPQHF. For the CDR3, the DNA is TGTGCCTGGAGTGAACATCTCTATCAGCCCCAGCATTTT.

V gene TRBV29-1 combines with J gene TRBJ2-1; 8 positions match TRBD1. Germline V gene lookup returns CDR1 SQVTM and CDR2 ANQGSEA. The CDR3 totals 12 residues. Trimming took 7 bases from V and 5 from J; bases not matched to a gene: 4. In nucleotides, the CDR3 is TGCAGCGGCGGGACAGGTAACAATGAGCAGTTCTTC. Translated: CSGGTGNNEQFF.

The V and J genes are TRBV29-1 and TRBJ2-7; possibly TRBD1 for D (5 bases). Germline V gene lookup returns CDR1 SQVTM and CDR2 ANQGSEA. This CDR3 comprises 13 residues. Trimming cost V 1 base and J 5 bases, with 12 bases left between them. CDR3 coding DNA: TGCAGCGTTGAAGTCAACCAGGGTAACGAGCAGTACTTC. Translating gives CSVEVNQGNEQYF.

CDR3 in amino acids: CAWSARTGNTIYF. In DNA form, the CDR3 reads TGTGCCTGGAGTGCCAGGACAGGAAACACCATATATTTT. V gene TRBV30 combines with J gene TRBJ1-3; tentatively, D is TRBD1 (5 bases). There are 13 residues in the CDR3. The V gene's germline CDR1 is GTSNPN and CDR2 SVGIG (reference sequence). V was cut by 1 base and J by 4 bases, with 8 bases left in between. The variable domain in full, completed from reference TRBV30 and TRBJ1-3, reads SQTIHQWPATLVQPVGSPLSLECTVEGTSNPNLYWYRQAAGRGLQLLFYSVGIGQISSEVPQNLSASRPQDRQFILSSKKLLLSDSGFYLCAWSARTGNTIYFGEGSWLTVV.

There are a few counts of this clone. The CDR3 coding sequence is TGTGCCAGCAGCTACGGGGTAGGGAGACGAGACAATGAGCAGTTCTTC. Translation: CASSYGVGRRDNEQFF. This chain links TRBV11-3 with TRBJ2-1; D is possibly TRBD2 (5 bases). Trimming cost V 4 bases and J 5 bases, with 18 bases left between them. There are 16 residues in the CDR3. Germline CDR1 SGHNT, CDR2 YENEEA.

The J gene is TRBJ1-1, the V gene TRBV19, with D uncertain. CDR3 length: 13 residues. Germline CDR1 and CDR2: LNHDA and SQIVND (reference sequence). The V gene lost 9 bases and the J gene lost 3 bases, with 14 bases spanning the gap. CDR3 residues: CASRKRRDTEAFF. DNA of the CDR3: TGTGCCAGCCGAAAAAGAAGGGACACTGAAGCTTTCTTT.

The V and J genes are TRBV6-8 and TRBJ1-1; 7 nucleotides agree with TRBD1. V dropped 6 bases and J dropped 1; count of bases not matched to a gene: 5. The CDR3 totals 14 residues. The V gene's germline CDR1 is MNHGY and CDR2 SAAAGT. CDR3 amino acids: CASRAGQENTEAFF. The CDR3 bases are TGTGCCAGCAGAGCCGGACAGGAGAACACTGAAGCTTTCTTT.

The V and J genes are TRBV9 and TRBJ2-3; 10 bases are shared with TRBD1. This CDR3 has 14 amino acids. Germline assignment: CDR1 SGDLS and CDR2 YYNGEE. The V and J ends lost 3 bases and 4 bases, in that order; junction bases with no gene match: 2. The CDR3 reads CASSAGQGSDTQYF. Here the CDR3 DNA reads TGTGCCAGCAGCGCGGGACAGGGGTCAGATACGCAGTATTTT.

This sequence joins TRBV29-1 and TRBJ1-2; 7 bases fit TRBD1. V lost 4 bases to trimming and J lost 8 bases; unmatched junction nucleotides: 7. CDR1 is SQVTM, CDR2 ANQGSEA, per germline. The CDR3 is 12 residues long. The CDR3 sequence: CSVGTGAGGYTF. CDR3 in DNA: TGCAGCGTTGGGACAGGCGCCGGAGGCTACACCTTC.

A few counts support this clone. At one end the junction does not follow the germline gene, possibly because of a read error. The genes are TRBV6-4 and TRBJ2-7, with 10 bases identical to TRBD1. The CDR3 totals 15 residues. Germline V gene data show CDR1 as MRHNA and CDR2 as SNTAGT. For the CDR3, the DNA is TGTGCCATCAGTACCCGGACAGGGGGATTGGGGGAGCAGTACTTC. It translates to CAISTRTGGLGEQYF.

The V gene is TRBV18, the J gene TRBJ2-5, with unresolved D. Trimming pared 3 bases from V and 1 base from J, leaving 6 bases between. CDR1 is KGHSH, CDR2 LQKENI, per germline. The CDR3 length is 13 residues. The CDR3 bases are TGTGCCAGCTCACCCAACGCCCAAGAGACCCAGTACTTC. It yields the protein CASSPNAQETQYF. The full variable domain, rest sourced from reference TRBV18 and TRBJ2-5, is NAGVMQNPRHLVRRRGQEARLRCSPMKGHSHVYWYRQLPEEGLKFMVYLQKENIIDESGMPKERFSAEFPKEGPSILRIQQVVRGDSAAYFCASSPNAQETQYFGPGTRLLVL.